This TCR beta chain was recovered during a study of T cell changes during pregnancy in multiple sclerosis. Between the trimmed V and J ends, which lost 0 bases and 10 bases, there was a span of 10 bases. The germline gives CDR1 SGHTA, CDR2 FQGTGA. This CDR3 is built from 13 residues. Sequencing was performed with immunoSEQ multiplex PCR; in TCRdb, only in-frame clones are kept and a portion is missing. The profile shows approximately 74,000 clones, 92% of them singletons. This specimen consisted of peripheral blood, obtained before pregnancy. This chain connects TRBV7-3 to TRBJ2-1; D is unresolved. The TCR was taken from a female donor with multiple sclerosis, enrolled in a pregnancy study. The chain's CDR3 is CASSLTRSAEQFF. The CDR3, as DNA: TGTGCCAGCAGCTTAACCCGCTCCGCGGAGCAGTTCTTC.